This T cell receptor (beta chain) was profiled in a study of human T cells and chemical hapten exposure. TCRdb processed the RACE reads anew with MiXCR; each CDR3 protein has one entry. Of approximately 75,000 distinct CDR3 sequences in the sample, approximately 9% are singletons; the top ten hold about 3%. J gave up 6 bases and V 3 bases, and 1 base lay outside the gene matches. CDR3 length: 15 amino acids. Germline assignment: CDR1 KGHSH and CDR2 LQKENI. Time point noted: patch test 2, 6 weeks after DPC sensitization. The treatment denotes: therapeutic diphenylcyclopropenone sensitization with weekly scalp DPC.

The chain couples TRBV18 to TRBJ1-6; 11 bases are a match to TRBD1. The sequence was collected from a woman aged 45-65 years with alopecia areata. Some clones in this sample may be carry-over from other donors' samples. The material sequenced was whole blood, taken in connection with sensitization to the hapten diphenylcyclopropenone (DPC). The CDR3 nucleotides read TGTGCCAGCTCACCCGGGACAGGGGGTAATTCACCCCTCCACTTT. Protein product: CASSPGTGGNSPLHF.